Below, one T cell receptor beta chain is given with its context. The antigen is not known. Here immunoSEQ multiplex PCR was the method, and the copy in TCRdb shows in-frame clones only, minus some. The sample yields under 5,500 clones, less than 70% seen once. Trimming shortened V by 6 bases and J by 4 bases, and 10 bases separated the two germline ends. The CDR3 contains 13 residues. Germline lookup yields CDR1 SGHTA and CDR2 FQGNSA. This sample was taken from a study of coeliac disease. The study's findings and limits: Control samples showed higher TRB and TRG clonality than intraepithelial and lamina propria samples in active celiac disease.

The rearrangement links TRBV7-2 to TRBJ1-5; a possible D gene is TRBD1 (6 bases). Sequencing was done on a sample of intraepithelial lymphocytes from the gut. This TCR derives from a human donor with active celiac disease. The CDR3 spells CASSIRGNQPQHF. The CDR3 DNA reads TGTGCCAGCAGTATCAGGGGAAATCAGCCCCAGCATTTT.